Sequencing of this TCR beta chain was carried out in a study of cytomegalovirus exposure and HLA in healthy donors (dated by TCRdb to 2015 to 2018). About the study as a whole: According to an earlier analysis of 587 of the donors, about 180 million T cells yielded 117 million unique TCR beta sequences and 250 to 350 Gb of sequence data. An early release that covered 640 HLA-typed donors contained around 300 gigabases of sequencing data and some 87 million unique TCR sequences. Four to six DR-DQ haplotypes were handled as single units for association and clustering, since linkage in the cohort was strong. Of the 300 to 400 genotyped donors, around 81% fell in the genetic ancestry cluster associated with self-reported Caucasian donors. A later analysis re-examined previously published TCR beta repertoires from hundreds of donors and added high-resolution HLA genotyping to investigate patterns of TCR occurrence. HLA typing included class I and class II loci at four-digit resolution. Every discovery cohort repertoire had been produced on one sequencing platform. The study was designed to test whether signatures of past pathogen exposure could be identified by cataloging public T cell receptors. To decide whether each TCR beta V gene segment behaved as functional or pseudogenic, an earlier analysis of 587 of the donors relied on high-throughput TCR beta sequencing. A separate validation cohort of about 110 different subjects was used in addition to the approximately 700-subject first cohort. To predict cytomegalovirus infection status, the study brought together high-throughput TCR immunosequencing, statistical association of individual TCRs with disease status, and machine learning. Genome-wide SNP genotypes for about three fifths of the 666 donors were used in a later genetic analysis, which treated that subset as a discovery cohort. Using immunosequencing, the study profiled T cell repertoires from around 670 subjects and related those repertoires to cytomegalovirus serostatus. Across 398 genotyped donors of the cohort, an average of roughly 250,000 unique TCR beta nucleotide sequences per donor were sequenced, and 15% to 20% of those sequences were non-productive. Alongside the repertoire data, information on donor age, sex, ethnicity and CMV serostatus was compiled. Typing coverage differed by locus: A, B, C, DRB1 and DQB1 were typed in roughly 620-630 donors, DQA1 in roughly 500, DPA1 in 606, and DPB1 in 472. The later analysis used no new phenotypic data to find candidate immune exposures, relying instead on TCR beta sequences and their occurrence across donors. General conclusions and limits of the study: A later analysis reported that several top co-occurrence clusters appeared linked to parvovirus B19, influenza, CMV and Epstein-Barr virus. The cohort was sequenced for TCR beta chains only, and without alpha or paired-chain data the features that could be detected were limited. According to a later analysis, most CMV-associated TCR beta chains appeared to be HLA-restricted, and the HLA associations seemed to be driven largely by CMV exposure. In vitro tests confirmed that a few of the cytomegalovirus-associated TCR beta chains recognize cytomegalovirus antigens. The classifier was reported to diagnose cytomegalovirus status with high specificity and sensitivity in both the original cohort and the validation cohort. Some IMGT-functional V segments, including TRBV6-2 and TRBV6-3, could not be told apart with the 87-base-pair reads, so those segments were excluded. Assigning TCR associations to individual alleles was difficult when HLA alleles, especially DR and DQ, strongly co-occurred. The sequencing pipeline was judged likely to have produced a cluster of highly shared sequence variants as a technical artifact. Immune exposure information for the cohort was limited to CMV serostatus. The authors suggested that the approach could potentially be extended to other disease states and immunological phenotypes. Presence/absence analyses assumed roughly uniform sequencing depth across donors, an assumption that may not hold. Because some donors lacked HLA typing at each locus, the association tests relied only on the typed subset. The study gave a list of about 170 TCR beta chains associated with cytomegalovirus. Correlated functional status among segregating V segments might be attributable to linkage disequilibrium, but an unknown experimental factor could not be ruled out. In a later genetic analysis, fewer N-insertions in productive TCRs were reported among donors in an Asian-associated ancestry cluster than the 666-donor mean. About 15 rarely observed V segments, including chromosome 9 orphons, were excluded from the earlier analysis of 550 to 700 of the donors because counts were too low. Compared with equally common non-associated chains, HLA-associated TCR beta chains in a later analysis were more clonally expanded and had lower generation probabilities. An association between a missense DCLRE1C variant and V-gene and J-gene trimming of TCR beta chains was found in a later genetic analysis and replicated in an independent cohort. A later analysis associated some 17,000 TCR beta sequences with specific HLA alleles at a false discovery rate of 0.05. A later analysis found that TCR association rates varied across HLA loci, with DRB1 alleles showing the most associated TCRs and HLA-C alleles the fewest. While some public TCRs were present in many individuals, most TCR sequences turned up only very rarely across donors. A further reported finding was that TCR beta sequences accurately predicted the HLA-A and HLA-B alleles for most subjects in the first cohort. In an earlier analysis of over 550 of the donors, most TCR beta V segments were observed in productive rearrangements about 90% or about 30% of the time, broadly matching IMGT annotations.

Library preparation was by the immunoSEQ multiplex PCR assay. For the multiplex PCR, a mixture combining 60 forward primers for TCR Vbeta segments and 13 reverse primers for TCR Jbeta segments was used. The CDR3 region of rearranged TCR beta genes was amplified from genomic DNA by a multiplex PCR assay. On the Illumina HiSeq System, the amplified TCR beta libraries were sequenced as 87-base-pair reads. The study's own analysis went as follows. A later analysis counted around 72 million unique TCR beta chains across the 550 to 750 repertoires, and around 9.9 million of these chains were shared by at least two donors. To remove PCR and sequencing errors, raw reads were error-corrected and collapsed into unique sequences using a nearest-neighbor algorithm that merged closely related sequences. V, D and J gene segments were assigned by aligning CDR3 sequences to IMGT reference sequences. For a sequence to be retained, a match of at least six nucleotides to both a V gene segment and a J gene segment was required. Rearrangements were called productive when the CDR3 lacked stop codons and stayed in frame with V and J; all others were non-productive. Following IMGT convention, CDR3 was defined as the stretch from the second conserved V-encoded cysteine up to the conserved J-encoded phenylalanine. In an earlier analysis of more than 550 of the donors, sequences lacking an unambiguous match to a single V gene segment were excluded. In an earlier analysis of 450 to 750 of the donors, a V segment was called functional when productive rearrangements were above 56.7%, and segregating when the standard deviation between donors exceeded 5%. A statistical classification framework was built to diagnose cytomegalovirus status from the catalog of TCR beta chain sequences. In a later analysis, TCR nucleotide sequences were compared against IMGT/GENE-DB human TR gene sequences so that V and J genes could be assigned. In a later analysis, CDR3 sequences and most-parsimonious VDJ recombination scenarios were assigned using the TCRdist pipeline. In a later analysis, every TCR beta chain was defined by the combination of its CDR3 amino acid sequence and its V-gene family, and reads without a unique V-gene family were dropped. In a later analysis, approximately 590 highly shared, low-generation-probability nucleotide sequences were removed to address suspected cross-contamination and a sequencing artifact. In a later analysis, a clonal expansion index was calculated for each public chain from normalized within-repertoire ranks of inferred template counts. A later analysis computed generation probabilities with a VDJ recombination model fitted to out-of-frame rearrangements, and checked the results against IGoR. Hypergeometric tests were used in a later analysis to score TCR-TCR, TCR-HLA and TCR-CMV co-occurrence, with a repertoire-size bias correction applied to the TCR pairs. False discovery rates were estimated in a later analysis by permuting HLA or CMV assignments 20 times. In a later analysis, co-occurring TCRs were grouped with DBSCAN, and TCRdist sequence similarity was added when clustering was performed within HLA-allele-positive subsets. For co-occurrence clustering, repertoires with fewer than 30,000 or more than 120,000 public chains were excluded, along with about five repertoires with anomalous nucleotide sharing. The clones in this table, taken by TCRdb from immuneACCESS, are in-frame only. Not every clone is retained; where verified, under half of the shortfall comes from an unresolved V gene, and the cause of the rest is unknown. V and J calls and clone size come straight from that table; D and trimming were deduced from the DNA. The sample profile shows approximately 160,000 clones; 68% of them were found once. Less than 1.5% of the sample is held by the ten biggest clonotypes.

In total, approximately 690 healthy bone marrow donors made up the cohort. At the time of sampling, all cohort members were nominally healthy, though unrecorded immune exposures were likely present. The donor tested CMV seronegative, placing the donor among the 350 or so seronegative members of the cohort. Every donor gave a peripheral blood sample, and the peripheral blood mononuclear cells from that sample were used for TCR beta sequencing. The Qiagen DNeasy Blood Extraction Kit was used to extract genomic DNA from the blood cell samples. V lost 2 bases and J lost 11 bases; the stretch between them is 13 bases long. There are 11 amino acids in the CDR3, from cysteine to phenylalanine inclusive. Solely the CDR3 DNA is kept, with 33 bases framed from the first base. From a lookup of the germline V gene, CDR1 and CDR2 are SQVTM and ANQGSEA. This clone showed up just a few times. No antigen is known for it. No base quality information exists; no much larger clone differs at one position.

The source material was PBMCs. The origin of this receptor is a man between 45 and 60 years old in good health and CMV-seronegative. The receptor chain draws on TRBV29-1 and TRBJ2-7; TRBD2 is a possible D gene, resting on 5 matching bases. The DNA reads TGCAGCGTTGAAACCTTCCAGACTAAGTACTTC. Its product reads: CSVETFQTKYF.